These 28 T cell receptor beta chains were sequenced from one sample in a study of PD-1 blockade in mismatch repair-deficient tumors. Here immunoSEQ multiplex PCR was the method, and the copy in TCRdb shows in-frame clones only, minus some. The table has roughly 34,000 clones, around 80% seen once; the top ten hold around 3.4%. The starting material was PBMCs, obtained approximately 6 weeks after starting pembrolizumab. These receptor sequences come from an adult with mismatch repair-deficient cancer.

The chain carries TRBV9 and TRBJ2-1, with 9 bases that match TRBD1. The CDR3 runs to 15 residues. Trimming took 4 bases from V and 4 from J; bases not matched to a gene: 6. CDR1 is SGDLS and CDR2 is YYNGEE in the germline V gene. The DNA for the CDR3 is TGTGCCAGCAGCACTAGACAGGGGGGGTACAATGAGCAGTTCTTC. Its translation is CASSTRQGGYNEQFF.

The chain uses TRBV6-5 and TRBJ1-3; the D is unclear. This CDR3 region has 15 residues. V lost 2 bases and J lost 0, with 8 bases in between. CDR1 MNHEY and CDR2 SVGAGI come from the germline V gene. The CDR3 nucleotides read TGTGCCAGCAGTTACAACCGAGGCTCTGGAAACACCATATATTTT. It is translated as CASSYNRGSGNTIYF.

J is TRBJ1-3 and V is TRBV5-1; 8 positions match TRBD1. Trimming took 4 bases from V and 4 from J; bases not matched to a gene: 7. Looked up from germline, CDR1 is SGHRS and CDR2 is YFSETQ. The CDR3 totals 15 residues. The CDR3 DNA is TGCGCCAGCAGCCCCAGGGGGCTGGACGGAAACACCATATATTTT. This encodes CASSPRGLDGNTIYF.

The chain has TRBV5-5 and TRBJ2-1; 14 nucleotides line up with TRBD2. The CDR3 spans 20 residues. Germline CDR1 reads SGHKS; CDR2 reads YYEKEE (reference sequence). The V segment lost 4 bases and the J segment 2 bases; nucleotides outside the gene matches: 14. This CDR3 is CASSDRSGTSGSRTYNEQFF. The CDR3, as DNA: TGTGCCAGCAGCGATCGATCCGGGACTAGCGGGAGCCGTACCTACAATGAGCAGTTCTTC.

The chain links TRBV7-3 to TRBJ2-3; maybe TRBD2 (5 bases). V was trimmed by 0 bases and J by 4 bases, leaving 8 bases between them. The CDR3 extends over 14 amino acids. Germline V CDR1 and CDR2: SGHTA, FQGTGA. DNA for the CDR3: TGTGCCAGCAGCTTAACGGGAGTGTCAGATACGCAGTATTTT. Translating it yields CASSLTGVSDTQYF.

The rearrangement uses TRBV5-1 and TRBJ2-3; D gene unclear. Germline V CDR1 and CDR2: SGHRS, YFSETQ. The V end lost 1 base, the J end lost 2 bases, and 11 bases lay between the germline ends. This CDR3 comprises 15 residues. The CDR3, as DNA: TGCGCCAGCAGCTTGTCAGTGCACACCACAGATACGCAGTATTTT. Translation: CASSLSVHTTDTQYF.

The chain recombines TRBV18 with TRBJ2-7; 11 bases agree with TRBD2. Losses at the gene ends were 6 bases for V and 3 bases for J; bases not matched to a gene: 7. This CDR3 contains 15 residues. Germline V lookup: CDR1 KGHSH, CDR2 LQKENI. This CDR3 reads CASSDRLAGNYEQYF. CDR3 coding DNA: TGTGCCAGCTCTGATCGACTAGCGGGGAACTACGAGCAGTACTTC.

In its sample, this clone was seen once. The J gene is TRBJ2-1, the V gene TRBV5-1; TRBD2 matches 13 bases. This CDR3 contains 17 residues. Losses at the gene ends were 2 bases for V and 5 bases for J; bases not matched to a gene: 7. The V gene's germline CDR1 is SGHRS and CDR2 YFSETQ. In DNA, the CDR3 is TGCGCCAGCAGCTTATGGACTAGCGGGAGCTTAAACAATGAGCAGTTCTTC. Translated, it gives CASSLWTSGSLNNEQFF.

The chain uses TRBV13 and TRBJ2-3; a possible D gene is TRBD1 (6 bases). Germline V gene sequence: CDR1 PRHDT, CDR2 FYEKMQ (reference sequence). This CDR3 is built from 14 residues. V was trimmed by 1 base and J by 6 bases, leaving 11 bases between them. CDR3 region: CASSLVRGCDTQYF. CDR3 bases: TGTGCCAGCAGCTTAGTTAGGGGGTGCGATACGCAGTATTTT.

CDR3 sequence: CASSLLQGRNSPLHF. The CDR3 DNA sequence: TGTGCCAGCAGCTTACTACAGGGGAGAAATTCACCCCTCCACTTT. The chain joins TRBV5-8 to TRBJ1-6; 7 bases align to TRBD1. CDR1 SGHTS and CDR2 YDEGEE come from the germline V gene. This CDR3 has 15 amino acids. V lost 2 bases to trimming and J lost 7 bases; unmatched junction nucleotides: 6.

The V and J genes are TRBV5-1 and TRBJ2-3; TRBD2 matches 7 bases. V was clipped by 3 bases and J by 0 bases; unmatched bases: 13. Germline V lookup: CDR1 SGHRS, CDR2 YFSETQ. This CDR3 comprises 18 residues. CDR3 protein: CASSSLVPRGSSTDTQYF. The CDR3 DNA reads TGCGCCAGCAGCTCACTAGTTCCGCGGGGGTCTAGCACAGATACGCAGTATTTT.

This clone was found a few times. At one end, the junction sequence differs from germline, possibly due to a read error. The chain carries TRBV4-2 and TRBJ2-7, with TRBD2 matching 8 bases. CDR1 and CDR2 (germline): LGHNA, YNFKEQ. The CDR3 is made up of 16 amino acids. For the CDR3, the DNA is TGTGCCAGCAGCGAAGAGGTCAGCGGGAGTCTGGGCGAGCAGTACTTC. Its protein is CASSEEVSGSLGEQYF.

The rearrangement joins TRBV2 to TRBJ2-7, with D perhaps matching TRBD1 (6 bases). Trimming took 6 bases from V and 3 from J, leaving 18 bases between them. This CDR3 has 15 residues. Germline CDR1 is SNHLY and CDR2 is FYNNEI. The CDR3 here is CASRGWQGSLYEQYF. Here the CDR3 DNA reads TGTGCCAGCAGGGGTTGGCAGGGGTCCCTCTACGAGCAGTACTTC.

This chain joins TRBV5-4 and TRBJ2-3; D is perhaps TRBD1 (6 bases). The V gene lost 3 bases and the J gene lost 1 base, with 15 bases spanning the gap. The germline V gene has CDR1 SGHNT and CDR2 YYREEE (reference sequence). There are 16 residues in the CDR3. The CDR3 sequence: CASSSGGRGRTDTQYF. CDR3 bases: TGTGCCAGCAGCTCTGGCGGCAGGGGCCGCACAGATACGCAGTATTTT.

The chain couples TRBV7-8 to TRBJ2-3; D is unresolved. Germline V CDR1 and CDR2: SGHVS, FQNEAQ. This CDR3 contains 12 residues. V lost 1 base, J lost 6 bases, and 5 bases lay in between. The CDR3 DNA follows: TGTGCCAGCAGCTTAGTCGTGGATACGCAGTATTTT. It specifies CASSLVVDTQYF.

The rearrangement uses TRBV4-1 and TRBJ2-2, with no clear D. Germline-derived CDR1 and CDR2 are MGHRA and YSYEKL. The CDR3 spans 17 residues. V lost 3 bases, J lost 1 base, and 15 bases lay in between. Written as DNA, the CDR3 is TGCGCCAGCAGCCAGCCCACGATCTTCGGGAACACCGGGGAGCTGTTTTTT. It encodes CASSQPTIFGNTGELFF.

The CDR3 sequence: CASSQVGRANYGYTF. CDR3 coding DNA: TGTGCCAGCAGCCAAGTTGGGAGAGCTAACTATGGCTACACCTTC. The chain is built from TRBV14 and TRBJ1-2; D gene uncertain. V shed 1 base and J shed 0 bases, with 9 bases lying between them. The CDR3 has 15 residues. The germline V gene has CDR1 SGHDN and CDR2 FVKESK.

Only a few counts were recorded for this clone. This chain joins TRBV7-4 and TRBJ2-7; the D is unclear. The germline V gene encodes CDR1 SGHVT and CDR2 SQSDAQ. V lost 5 bases, J lost 2 bases, and 13 bases lay in between. This CDR3 region has 14 residues. The CDR3 region is CASSPADFPYEQYF. The CDR3 nucleotides read TGTGCCAGCAGCCCCGCGGATTTTCCCTACGAGCAGTACTTC.

The chain combines TRBV7-9 with TRBJ2-5, with D perhaps matching TRBD2 (7 bases). V lost 4 bases, J lost 4 bases, and 19 bases lay in between. Germline-derived CDR1 and CDR2 are SEHNR and FQNEAQ (reference sequence). The CDR3 consists of 16 residues. For the CDR3, the DNA is TGTGCCAGCAGCTCGGCCGGGGGGCACCCTCCAGAGACCCAGTACTTC. Translating gives CASSSAGGHPPETQYF.

The chain joins TRBV6-5 to TRBJ1-2; tentatively, D is TRBD1 (6 bases). The CDR3 runs to 13 residues. The germline gives CDR1 MNHEY, CDR2 SVGAGI. V lost 7 bases and J lost 5, with 14 bases in between. For the CDR3, the DNA is TGTGCCAGCAAGAGAGAGGACAGTTATGGCTACACCTTC. Translated, it gives CASKREDSYGYTF.

The chain has TRBV18 and TRBJ1-3, with 8 bases fitting TRBD1. The CDR3 runs to 16 residues. V was pared by 2 bases and J by 3 bases, with 6 bases of the junction left unmatched. Per the germline V gene, CDR1 is KGHSH and CDR2 is LQKENI. DNA for the CDR3: TGTGCCAGCTCACCATCGGCAGGGGGCGGTGGAAACACCATATATTTT. Protein: CASSPSAGGGGNTIYF.

This clone was counted a single time. This CDR3 is CASSLGQGADTQYF. In nucleotides, the CDR3 is TGTGCCAGCAGCCTCGGACAGGGCGCAGATACGCAGTATTTT. V usage is TRBV7-6 and J usage is TRBJ2-3; 8 nucleotides agree with TRBD1. Trimming took 5 bases from V and 4 from J; bases not matched to a gene: 5. Germline V gene data show CDR1 as SGHVS and CDR2 as FNYEAQ. The CDR3 has 14 residues.

The CDR3, as DNA: TGTGCCAGCAGCTTAGCCCCCGCGGGAGGGCGGTATGAGCAGTTCTTC. The encoded protein is CASSLAPAGGRYEQFF. This rearrangement joins TRBV11-3 to TRBJ2-1, with 9 bases fitting TRBD2. The CDR3 sequence is 16 residues long. After removal of 1 base from V and 8 bases from J, the junction contained 9 bases not matched to a gene. From germline, CDR1 is SGHNT and CDR2 YENEEA.

V gene TRBV29-1 combines with J gene TRBJ2-3, with 7 bases lining up with TRBD1. J gave up 3 bases and V 5 bases, and 8 bases lay outside the gene matches. From germline, CDR1 is SQVTM and CDR2 ANQGSEA. This CDR3 is built from 14 residues. CDR3 in DNA: TGCAGCGTTAAAGGGGGCGTGGGAACAGATACGCAGTATTTT. Translated, it gives CSVKGGVGTDTQYF.

The V gene is TRBV11-2, the J gene TRBJ2-7, with D possibly matching TRBD1 (6 bases). The CDR3 sequence is 15 residues long. Per the germline V gene, CDR1 is SGHAT and CDR2 is FQNNGV. V lost 1 base and J 2 bases, leaving 12 bases between the germline ends. This CDR3 reads CASSLVVSGAYEQYF. The CDR3, as DNA: TGTGCCAGCAGCTTAGTAGTATCAGGGGCCTACGAGCAGTACTTC.

The chain carries TRBV4-1 and TRBJ2-5, with 8 bases aligning to TRBD1. This CDR3 has 15 amino acids. Germline V gives CDR1 MGHRA, CDR2 YSYEKL. Trimming removed 1 base from V and 2 bases from J; junction bases left unmatched: 3. The CDR3 here is CASSQADRGQETQYF. CDR3 nucleotides: TGCGCCAGCAGCCAAGCTGACAGGGGACAAGAGACCCAGTACTTC.

This clone showed up just a few times. V usage is TRBV4-2 and J usage is TRBJ1-6; D possibly corresponds to TRBD1 (5 bases). CDR1 LGHNA and CDR2 YNFKEQ come from the germline V gene. V shed 1 base and J shed 10 bases, with 20 bases lying between them. This CDR3 contains 17 residues. In nucleotides, the CDR3 is TGTGCCAGCAGCCAAGTTGGCTCCCAGGGTGTAGGGTCACCCCTCCACTTT. Its translation: CASSQVGSQGVGSPLHF.

The chain uses TRBV25-1 and TRBJ1-3; a possible D gene is TRBD1 (5 bases). The germline V gene has CDR1 MGHDK and CDR2 SYGVNS. V was shortened by 1 base and J by 0 bases, with 13 bases between the two germline ends. The CDR3 runs 17 residues. The CDR3 loop is CASSESAGRRSGNTIYF. CDR3 nucleotide sequence: TGTGCCAGCAGTGAATCGGCAGGGCGACGCTCTGGAAACACCATATATTTT.